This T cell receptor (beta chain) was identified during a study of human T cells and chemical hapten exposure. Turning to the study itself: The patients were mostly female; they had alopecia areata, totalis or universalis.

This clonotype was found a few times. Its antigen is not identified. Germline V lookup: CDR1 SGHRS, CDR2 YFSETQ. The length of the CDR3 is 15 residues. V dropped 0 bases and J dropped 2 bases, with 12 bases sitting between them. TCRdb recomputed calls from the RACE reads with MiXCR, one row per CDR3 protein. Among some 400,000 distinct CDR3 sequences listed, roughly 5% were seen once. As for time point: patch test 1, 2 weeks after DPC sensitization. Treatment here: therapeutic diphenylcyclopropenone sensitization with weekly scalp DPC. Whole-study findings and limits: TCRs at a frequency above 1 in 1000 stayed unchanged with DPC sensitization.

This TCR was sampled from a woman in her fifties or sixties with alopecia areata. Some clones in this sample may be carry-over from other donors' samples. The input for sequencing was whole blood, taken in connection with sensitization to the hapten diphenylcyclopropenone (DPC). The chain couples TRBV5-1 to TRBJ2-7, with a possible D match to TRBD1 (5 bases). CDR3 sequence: CASSLAPGITYEQYF. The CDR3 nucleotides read TGCGCCAGCAGCTTGGCCCCAGGGATCACCTACGAGCAGTACTTC.